The 18 T cell receptor beta chains reported below all come from one sample, sequenced in a study of T-cell memory formation after mild COVID-19. TCRdb analysed the 5' RACE reads with MiXCR anew, one entry per CDR3 protein. The sample shows more than 450,000 distinct CDR3 sequences, around 17% of them seen only once. What was sequenced was PBMCs or a T cell subset sorted from them (not recorded which). These receptors all come from an adult woman who had mild COVID-19 (a few samples of this study predate the infection). Cell type and time point are not known.

This clonotype was seen a handful of times. The chain carries TRBV27 and TRBJ2-3; 8 nucleotides agree with TRBD1. Germline assignment: CDR1 MNHEY and CDR2 SMNVEV (reference sequence). The CDR3 has 17 residues. J was trimmed by 1 base and V by 1 base; bases with no gene match: 7. CDR3 protein: CASSLLGRGRGTDTQYF. The CDR3 region has the DNA TGTGCCAGCAGTTTATTGGGCAGGGGGCGAGGCACAGATACGCAGTATTTT.

This clonotype was counted a few times. The V gene is TRBV5-6, the J gene TRBJ2-1, with D perhaps TRBD1 or TRBD2 (5 bases each). This CDR3 has 15 amino acids. The germline gives CDR1 SGHDT, CDR2 YYEEEE. Trimming cost V 5 bases and J 0 bases, with 12 bases left between them. The CDR3 DNA follows: TGTGCCAGCAGTCGGGACCCCAGCTCCTACAATGAGCAGTTCTTC. It yields the protein CASSRDPSSYNEQFF.

This clonotype has a handful of counts. The chain recombines TRBV5-1 with TRBJ2-7; 7 nucleotides line up with TRBD1. This CDR3 is built from 15 residues. Germline CDR1 reads SGHRS; CDR2 reads YFSETQ. With V trimmed by 4 bases and J by 7 bases, 14 bases remained unmatched. CDR3 sequence: CASSTTTGTQGEQYF. CDR3 DNA: TGCGCCAGCAGCACAACGACAGGGACGCAGGGTGAGCAGTACTTC.

This clonotype was seen only a few times. The genes are TRBV20-1 and TRBJ2-3; no definite D call. The CDR3 loop spans 14 amino acids. CDR1 is DFQATT, CDR2 SNEGSKA, per germline (reference sequence). V dropped 0 bases and J dropped 2 bases, with 9 bases sitting between them. The CDR3 nucleotides are TGCAGTGCTAGAGATAGGTTTACCACAGATACGCAGTATTTT. This codes for CSARDRFTTDTQYF.

This clonotype was seen only a few times. The chain combines TRBV5-4 with TRBJ2-6; 10 bases line up with TRBD1. After removal of 4 bases from V and 3 bases from J, the junction contained 7 bases not matched to a gene. The CDR3 has 17 residues. Germline loops: CDR1 SGHNT, CDR2 YYREEE (reference sequence). CDR3 loop: CASSPRDRGFGANVLTF. For the CDR3, the DNA is TGTGCCAGCAGCCCGCGGGACAGGGGCTTTGGGGCCAACGTCCTGACTTTC.

This clonotype was recorded many times. V and J are TRBV7-6 and TRBJ2-7, with TRBD1 identical over 7 bases. CDR3 length equals 15 residues. V shed 6 bases, J shed 1 base, and the junction held 9 bases outside the gene matches. Germline CDR1 is SGHVS and CDR2 is FNYEAQ. The DNA for the CDR3 is TGTGCCAGCAGTTCCAATACGGGACAGTCCTACGAGCAGTACTTC. Translated, it gives CASSSNTGQSYEQYF.

The sample holds a few counts of this clonotype. The chain has TRBV7-9 and TRBJ1-3; D is perhaps TRBD1 (6 bases). The CDR3 totals 15 residues. The germline V and J ends were trimmed by 3 bases and 4 bases, with 13 bases remaining between them. Per the germline V gene, CDR1 is SEHNR and CDR2 is FQNEAQ (reference sequence). The CDR3: CASSLGHMPGNTIYF. The DNA for the CDR3 is TGTGCCAGCAGCTTGGGACATATGCCCGGAAACACCATATATTTT.

This clonotype was detected a few times. The chain links TRBV5-5 to TRBJ2-5; D gene unclear. CDR1 is SGHKS and CDR2 is YYEKEE in the germline V gene (reference sequence). This CDR3 is 14 amino acids long. Trimming cost V 0 bases and J 10 bases, with 16 bases left between them. In nucleotides, the CDR3 is TGTGCCAGCAGCTTGGACCGAGGAATTGATTACCAGTACTTC. As protein: CASSLDRGIDYQYF.

The gene calls are TRBV4-3 and TRBJ2-7; TRBD2 matches at 9 bases. This CDR3 region has 15 residues. CDR1 LGHNA and CDR2 YSLEER come from the germline V gene. Unmatched junction bases numbered 10, after V lost 4 bases and J lost 6 bases. Written as DNA, the CDR3 is TGCGCCAGCAGCCCTAGCGGGGAATTGCCGAGCGAGCAGTACTTC. Amino acid sequence: CASSPSGELPSEQYF.

This clonotype was seen more than once but under ten times. The CDR3 bases are TGTGCCAGCAGCGGAAGCGTGATGTTCGAGCAGTACTTC. It encodes CASSGSVMFEQYF. V gene TRBV7-8 combines with J gene TRBJ2-7; D is ambiguous. Trimming took off 5 bases at V and 6 bases at J, with 14 bases between the two ends. CDR3 length equals 13 residues. CDR1 is SGHVS and CDR2 is FQNEAQ in the germline V gene.

Only a few counts were recorded for this clonotype. The V call is TRBV6-5, the J call TRBJ2-3, with TRBD2 matching 8 bases. Germline assignment: CDR1 MNHEY and CDR2 SVGAGI. The CDR3 runs to 16 residues. V gave up 6 bases and J gave up 2 bases; unmatched junction bases: 10. This chain's CDR3 is CASRSFSGVNTDTQYF. DNA of the CDR3: TGTGCCAGCAGATCCTTTAGCGGGGTTAACACAGATACGCAGTATTTT.

This clonotype appeared a few times. The J gene is TRBJ2-1, the V gene TRBV5-1, with 10 bases identical to TRBD2. The CDR3 is made up of 15 amino acids. After removal of 0 bases from V and 10 bases from J, the junction contained 7 bases not matched to a gene. Germline CDR1 and CDR2: SGHRS and YFSETQ. CDR3 sequence reads: CASSLGRTSGLEQFF. The CDR3 DNA reads TGCGCCAGCAGCTTGGGCCGGACTAGCGGTTTAGAGCAGTTCTTC.

The chain carries TRBV6-5 and TRBJ1-1; D not resolved. Germline CDR1 is MNHEY and CDR2 is SVGAGI. The CDR3 length is 15 residues. V lost 0 bases and J 0 bases, leaving 8 bases between the germline ends. The CDR3 reads CASSYSTGMNTEAFF. CDR3 nucleotide sequence: TGTGCCAGCAGTTACTCTACTGGGATGAACACTGAAGCTTTCTTT.

The CDR3 DNA reads TGCGCCAGCAGCCCGGGCCACGTTGAGACCCAGTACTTC. Translating it yields CASSPGHVETQYF. The V and J genes are TRBV5-1 and TRBJ2-5; no reliable D call. Trimming took 4 bases from V and 5 from J, leaving 12 bases between them. This CDR3 contains 13 residues. CDR1 is SGHRS, CDR2 YFSETQ, per germline.

The chain recombines TRBV2 with TRBJ2-5, with no clear D. Germline loops: CDR1 SNHLY, CDR2 FYNNEI. V was pared by 5 bases and J by 1 base, with 14 bases between. The CDR3 has 15 residues. The CDR3 protein is CASSQRSASQETQYF. The CDR3 DNA sequence: TGTGCCAGCAGTCAAAGGTCAGCTTCCCAAGAGACCCAGTACTTC.

This clonotype was found a few times. The J gene is TRBJ2-1, the V gene TRBV29-1; the match to TRBD1 covers 8 bases. Germline values: CDR1 SQVTM, CDR2 ANQGSEA. The CDR3 has 14 residues. After removal of 3 bases from V and 9 bases from J, the junction contained 10 bases not matched to a gene. In DNA form, the CDR3 reads TGCAGCGTTGAGGTCCAGGGGGCACGGGGTGAGCAGTTCTTC. Translation gives CSVEVQGARGEQFF.

This clonotype showed up just a few times. The chain carries TRBV21-1 and TRBJ2-5. TRBV21-1 is a listed pseudogene. The CDR3 has 14 amino acids. The CDR3 sequence: CASSKVSFQETQYF. Here the CDR3 DNA reads TGTGCCAGCAGCAAAGTCTCCTTCCAAGAGACCCAGTACTTC.

Many counts were recorded for this clonotype. This rearrangement joins TRBV6-5 to TRBJ2-7, with D possibly matching TRBD2 (5 bases). Trimming took off 0 bases at V and 1 base at J, with 10 bases between the two ends. CDR3 size: 15 residues. The germline gives CDR1 MNHEY, CDR2 SVGAGI. The CDR3, as DNA: TGTGCCAGCAGTTACTCGGAGGCCTCATCCTACGAGCAGTACTTC. Its translation is CASSYSEASSYEQYF.